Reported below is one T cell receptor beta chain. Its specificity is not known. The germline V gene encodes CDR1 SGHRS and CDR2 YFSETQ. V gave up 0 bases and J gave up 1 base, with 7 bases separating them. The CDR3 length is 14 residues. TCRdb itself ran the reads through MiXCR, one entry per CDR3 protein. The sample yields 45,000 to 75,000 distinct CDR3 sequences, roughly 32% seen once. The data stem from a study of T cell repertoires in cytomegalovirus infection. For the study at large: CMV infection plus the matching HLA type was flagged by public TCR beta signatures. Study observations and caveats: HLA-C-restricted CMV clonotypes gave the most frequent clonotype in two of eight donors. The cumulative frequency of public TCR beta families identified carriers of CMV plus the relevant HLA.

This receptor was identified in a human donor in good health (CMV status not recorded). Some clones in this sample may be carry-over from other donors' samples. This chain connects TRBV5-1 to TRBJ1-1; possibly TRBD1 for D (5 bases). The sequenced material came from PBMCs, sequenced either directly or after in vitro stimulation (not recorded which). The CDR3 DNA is TGCGCCAGCAGCTTGGGGGGCCAGAACACTGAAGCTTTCTTT. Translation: CASSLGGQNTEAFF.